This T cell receptor beta chain was recovered during a study of Ad26.COV2.S vaccination and SARS-CoV-2 variants. For the study at large: Intramuscular Ad26.COV2.S at 5x10^10 or 1x10^11 viral particles. Study conclusions and caveats: There was a possibility that the TCR breadth and depth analyses underestimated total T cell responses. With respect to non-spike TCR breadth, vaccine and placebo recipients were similar.

Germline V gene sequence: CDR1 KGHSH, CDR2 LQKENI. Trimming at V came to 6 bases and at J to 5 bases, leaving 2 bases not matched to a gene. CDR3 length: 14 amino acids. Treatment meaning: some 20 received Ad26.COV2.S at low or high dose, single or two shots; roughly five received placebo; per-sample allocation not given. Samples were taken on day 63 after the first vaccine or placebo injection. Profiling relied on immunoSEQ multiplex PCR, and the TCRdb table lists in-frame clones only, not all of them. The top ten clones hold 1.7% of a sample with approximately 460,000 clones, roughly nine tenths of them seen once. With regard to this clone: The antigen is not known.

The sample consisted of peripheral blood, taken in a trial of Ad26.COV2.S vaccine versus placebo. This chain uses TRBV18 with TRBJ1-6, with 9 bases identical to TRBD1. The sequence was obtained from a person aged 18-60 years who received the Ad26.COV2.S COVID-19 vaccine or a placebo. The CDR3 DNA is TGTGCCAGCTCTTGGGACAGGGATAATTCACCCCTCCACTTT. Translated, it gives CASSWDRDNSPLHF.